Listed below are T cell receptor beta chains from one sample, sequenced in a study of shared clonotypes between healthy human individuals. Repertoires were generated with immunoSEQ multiplex PCR, while TCRdb's copy carries only in-frame clones and drops some. Among more than 850,000 clones, more than 75% were seen once, and the ten largest hold around 0.47%. The sample was memory CD4+ T cells from PBMCs. The source of these receptors is a man younger than 30 in good health. Some clones in this sample may be carry-over from other donors' samples. The CDR3 runs from the conserved cysteine through the conserved F or W. D genes are given only for firm matches. Not every row has a clone size; where given, it reads once, few, many or a size class.

CDR3,DNA,D,V,size,J
CASSLGTGLQETQYF,TGTGCCAGCAGCCTAGGGACAGGTTTACAAGAGACCCAGTACTTC,TRBD1,TRBV7-7,-,TRBJ2-5
CASTKTGQRNTEAFF,TGCGCCAGCACCAAAACGGGACAGCGGAACACTGAAGCTTTCTTT,TRBD1,TRBV5-1,-,TRBJ1-1
CASSSTGSSYEQYF,TGTGCCAGCAGCTCCACCGGCAGCTCGTACGAGCAGTACTTC,-,TRBV5-4,-,TRBJ2-7
CASSDRERANEKLFF,TGTGCCAGCAGCGACAGGGAGAGGGCTAATGAAAAACTGTTTTTT,TRBD1,TRBV7-8,-,TRBJ1-4
CAWSVRRSGPENNEQFF,TGTGCCTGGAGTGTACGAAGGTCGGGGCCAGAAAACAATGAGCAGTTCTTC,-,TRBV30,-,TRBJ2-1
CASSRRTASNTEAFF,TGCGCCAGCAGCCGCCGGACAGCTTCTAACACTGAAGCTTTCTTT,-,TRBV4-1,once,TRBJ1-1
CASSWGDSNQANYGYTF,TGTGCCAGCAGTTGGGGGGACAGCAACCAAGCTAACTATGGCTACACCTTC,TRBD1,TRBV28,-,TRBJ1-2
CASSPRTSGSYEQYF,TGTGCCAGCAGTCCTAGGACTAGCGGATCCTACGAGCAGTACTTC,TRBD2,TRBV6-1,-,TRBJ2-7
CASSVNLAGSSGNTIYF,TGTGCCAGCAGCGTAAACTTGGCAGGGAGCTCTGGAAACACCATATATTTT,-,TRBV9,-,TRBJ1-3
CASSRDGTGGNEQYF,TGCGCCAGCAGCAGGGATGGGACAGGGGGCAACGAGCAGTACTTC,TRBD1,TRBV5-1,-,TRBJ2-7
CASSFRGSGDEQYF,TGCGCCAGCAGCTTTCGAGGGAGTGGTGACGAGCAGTACTTC,-,TRBV5-1,-,TRBJ2-7
CASSAGGPGDYGYTF,TGTGCCAGCAGCGCGGGGGGACCCGGCGACTATGGCTACACCTTC,-,TRBV5-5,-,TRBJ1-2
CASSLAGGWTEAFF,TGTGCCAGCAGCTTGGCCGGGGGTTGGACTGAAGCTTTCTTT,-,TRBV5-6,few,TRBJ1-1
CAISDLTSGSYEQYF,TGTGCCATCAGTGACCTTACTAGCGGGAGCTACGAGCAGTACTTC,TRBD2,TRBV10-3,-,TRBJ2-7
CASSYGLNYGYTF,TGTGCCAGCAGTTATGGGCTAAACTATGGCTACACCTTC,-,TRBV6-5,-,TRBJ1-2
CAWDRGVGTQYF,TGTGCCTGGGACAGGGGGGTTGGTACGCAGTATTTT,TRBD1,TRBV30,-,TRBJ2-3
CATSRDVGGSYEQYF,TGTGCCACCAGCAGAGATGTTGGCGGCTCCTACGAGCAGTACTTC,-,TRBV15,-,TRBJ2-7
CASRQGSDQPQHF,TGTGCCAGCAGACAGGGATCGGATCAGCCCCAGCATTTT,-,TRBV28,-,TRBJ1-5
CASSRGTGGIQETQYF,TGCGCCAGCAGCCGCGGGACAGGGGGCATCCAAGAGACCCAGTACTTC,TRBD1,TRBV4-1,-,TRBJ2-5
CSVVGGQGADEQYF,TGCAGCGTTGTCGGAGGTCAGGGGGCGGACGAGCAGTACTTC,TRBD1,TRBV29-1,few,TRBJ2-7
CASSEQTDTQPQHF,TGTGCCAGCAGTGAGCAGACAGACACTCAGCCCCAGCATTTT,-,TRBV2,-,TRBJ1-5
CASSQGQLAGPYNEQFF,TGTGCCAGCAGCCAGGGCCAACTAGCGGGACCCTACAATGAGCAGTTCTTC,TRBD2,TRBV5-4,-,TRBJ2-1
CASGSQLYYGYTF,TGTGCCAGCGGCAGTCAATTATACTATGGCTACACCTTC,-,TRBV6-1,-,TRBJ1-2
CASSLERSGDTIYF,TGCGCCAGCAGCTTGGAAAGATCTGGCGACACCATATATTTT,-,TRBV5-1,-,TRBJ1-3
CASSSDMNGGEQFF,TGTGCCAGCAGCTCCGACATGAATGGTGGTGAGCAGTTCTTC,-,TRBV7-7,few,TRBJ2-1
CASRTGPYEPQHF,TGTGCCAGTAGGACAGGTCCATACGAGCCCCAGCATTTT,-,TRBV19,-,TRBJ1-5
CASSVTREQFF,TGTGCCAGCAGCGTAACTAGAGAGCAGTTCTTC,-,TRBV28,-,TRBJ2-1
CASSKMGQGILEQYF,TGTGCCAGTAGTAAAATGGGACAGGGTATTTTGGAGCAGTACTTC,TRBD1,TRBV19,few,TRBJ2-7
CASSLGTSGSMDTQYF,TGTGCCAGCAGCCTCGGGACTAGCGGGAGTATGGATACGCAGTATTTT,TRBD2,TRBV9,-,TRBJ2-3
CASSDGAGGPTGELFF,TGTGCCAGCAGTGACGGGGCGGGAGGGCCAACCGGGGAGCTGTTTTTT,TRBD2,TRBV2,-,TRBJ2-2
CAISDRVGREGRNYEQYF,TGTGCCATCAGTGATAGAGTGGGTCGGGAGGGCCGAAATTACGAGCAGTACTTC,TRBD2,TRBV10-3,-,TRBJ2-7
CASSIKAALYNQPQHF,TGTGCCAGTAGTATTAAGGCAGCCCTTTACAATCAGCCCCAGCATTTT,-,TRBV19,-,TRBJ1-5
CASSLALEVTDTQYF,TGTGCCAGCAGCTTAGCCCTAGAAGTCACAGATACGCAGTATTTT,-,TRBV7-9,-,TRBJ2-3
CAWSRQGTEAFF,TGTGCCTGGAGTCGGCAGGGCACTGAAGCTTTCTTT,-,TRBV30,few,TRBJ1-1
CASSYENTEAFF,TGTGCCAGCAGTTATGAGAACACTGAAGCTTTCTTT,-,TRBV28,few,TRBJ1-1
CASSIELRTQSGELFF,TGTGCCAGTAGTATAGAGCTTCGGACACAGTCCGGGGAGCTGTTTTTT,-,TRBV19,once,TRBJ2-2
CSANRVGSVEQYF,TGCAGCGCTAACAGGGTAGGTTCGGTCGAGCAGTACTTC,-,TRBV29-1,-,TRBJ2-7
CASSPLMNSYNEQFF,TGTGCCAGCAGTCCTCTTATGAACTCCTACAATGAGCAGTTCTTC,-,TRBV28,-,TRBJ2-1
CASSFMQGATEAFF,TGTGCCAGCAGTTTCATGCAGGGGGCGACTGAAGCTTTCTTT,TRBD1,TRBV28,-,TRBJ1-1
CASLTGGVTEAFF,TGTGCCAGCCTGACAGGGGGCGTCACTGAAGCTTTCTTT,TRBD1,TRBV2,-,TRBJ1-1
CASSPWTANTYEQYF,TGCGCCAGCAGCCCCTGGACAGCTAACACCTACGAGCAGTACTTC,-,TRBV5-1,-,TRBJ2-7
CASSRTRTSGSMGGTDTQYF,TGTGCCAGCAGCCGGACTCGGACTAGCGGGAGTATGGGGGGCACAGATACGCAGTATTTT,TRBD2,TRBV7-3,-,TRBJ2-3
CASGTGGSTEAFF,TGCGCCAGCGGCACAGGGGGTTCCACTGAAGCTTTCTTT,TRBD1,TRBV5-1,-,TRBJ1-1
CAWSPDDGELFF,TGTGCCTGGAGCCCTGATGACGGGGAGCTGTTTTTT,-,TRBV30,-,TRBJ2-2
CASSRPPGYGGYTF,TGTGCCAGCAGCCGACCCCCGGGGTATGGTGGCTACACCTTC,-,TRBV28,few,TRBJ1-2